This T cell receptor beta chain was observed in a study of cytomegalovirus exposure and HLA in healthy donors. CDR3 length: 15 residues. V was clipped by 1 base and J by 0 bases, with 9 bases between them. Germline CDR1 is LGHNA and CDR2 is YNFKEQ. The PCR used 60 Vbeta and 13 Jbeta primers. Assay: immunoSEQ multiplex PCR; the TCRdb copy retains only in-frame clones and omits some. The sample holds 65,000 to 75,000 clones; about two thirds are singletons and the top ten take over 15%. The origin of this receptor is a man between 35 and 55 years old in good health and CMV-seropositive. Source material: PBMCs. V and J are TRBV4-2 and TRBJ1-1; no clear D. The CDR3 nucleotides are TGTGCCAGCAGCCAAGGGGGAGCGATGAACACTGAAGCTTTCTTT. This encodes CASSQGGAMNTEAFF.